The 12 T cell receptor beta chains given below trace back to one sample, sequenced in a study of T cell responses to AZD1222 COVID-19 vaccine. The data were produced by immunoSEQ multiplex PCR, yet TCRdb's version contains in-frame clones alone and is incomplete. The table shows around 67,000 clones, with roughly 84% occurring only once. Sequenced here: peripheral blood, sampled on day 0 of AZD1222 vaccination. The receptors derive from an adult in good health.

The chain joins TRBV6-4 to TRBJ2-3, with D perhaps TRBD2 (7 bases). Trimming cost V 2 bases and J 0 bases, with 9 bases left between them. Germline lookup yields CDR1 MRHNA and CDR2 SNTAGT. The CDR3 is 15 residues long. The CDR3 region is CASSDGGASTDTQYF. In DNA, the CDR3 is TGTGCCAGCAGTGACGGGGGGGCTAGCACAGATACGCAGTATTTT.

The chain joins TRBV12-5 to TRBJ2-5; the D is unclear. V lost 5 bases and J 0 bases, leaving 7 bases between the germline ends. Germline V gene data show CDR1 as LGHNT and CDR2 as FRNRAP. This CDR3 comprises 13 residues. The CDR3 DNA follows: TGTGCTAGTGGTGAGGCGTACCAAGAGACCCAGTACTTC. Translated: CASGEAYQETQYF. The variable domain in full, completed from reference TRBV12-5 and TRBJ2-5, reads DARVTQTPRHKVTEMGQEVTMRCQPILGHNTVFWYRQTMMQGLELLAYFRNRAPLDDSGMPKDRFSAEMPDATLATLKIQPSEPRDSAVYFCASGEAYQETQYFGPGTRLLVL.

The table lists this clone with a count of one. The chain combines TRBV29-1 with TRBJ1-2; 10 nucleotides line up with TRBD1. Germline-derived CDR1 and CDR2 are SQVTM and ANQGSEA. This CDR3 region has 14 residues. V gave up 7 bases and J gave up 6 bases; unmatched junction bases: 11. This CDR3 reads CSGSEGQGVDGYTF. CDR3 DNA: TGCAGCGGTTCAGAAGGACAGGGGGTGGATGGCTACACCTTC.

The CDR3, as DNA: TGTGCAAGTCGCTTAGGGACAGATAGCACAGATACGCAGTATTTT. Residues: CASRLGTDSTDTQYF. The chain carries TRBV12-2 and TRBJ2-3; TRBD1, the D gene given by the table, was not confirmed from the DNA. TRBV12-2 is classified as a pseudogene. CDR3 size: 15 residues.

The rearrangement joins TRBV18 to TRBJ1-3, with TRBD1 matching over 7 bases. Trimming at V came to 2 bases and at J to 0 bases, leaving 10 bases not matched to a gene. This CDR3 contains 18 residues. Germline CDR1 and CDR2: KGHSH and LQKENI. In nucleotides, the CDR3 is TGTGCCAGCTCACCAGGGACAGCCCTGGGGAGCTCTGGAAACACCATATATTTT. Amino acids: CASSPGTALGSSGNTIYF.

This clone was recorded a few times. The CDR3 bases are TGCGCCAGCAGCCAAGACGCAAGCGGGGTCACAGATACGCAGTATTTT. It is translated as CASSQDASGVTDTQYF. The J gene is TRBJ2-3, the V gene TRBV4-3; 7 bases agree with TRBD2. Germline V gene data show CDR1 as LGHNA and CDR2 as YSLEER. The ends lost 0 bases at V and 2 bases at J; junction bases unmatched: 5. This CDR3 comprises 16 residues.

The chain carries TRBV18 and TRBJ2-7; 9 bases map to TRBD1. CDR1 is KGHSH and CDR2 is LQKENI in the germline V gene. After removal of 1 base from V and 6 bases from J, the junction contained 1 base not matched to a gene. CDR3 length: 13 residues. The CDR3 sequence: CASSPRDRAEQYF. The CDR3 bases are TGTGCCAGCTCACCACGGGACAGGGCCGAGCAGTACTTC.

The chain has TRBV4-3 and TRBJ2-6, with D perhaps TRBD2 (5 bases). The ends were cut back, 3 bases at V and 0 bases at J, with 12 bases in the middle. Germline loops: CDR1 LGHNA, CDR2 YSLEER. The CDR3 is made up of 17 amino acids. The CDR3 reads CASSHRGSGSGANVLTF. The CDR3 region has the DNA TGCGCCAGCAGCCATCGGGGTTCCGGCTCTGGGGCCAACGTCCTGACTTTC.

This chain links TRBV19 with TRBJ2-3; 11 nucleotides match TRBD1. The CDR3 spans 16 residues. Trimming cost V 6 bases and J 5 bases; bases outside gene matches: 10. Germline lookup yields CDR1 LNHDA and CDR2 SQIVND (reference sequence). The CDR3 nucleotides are TGTGCCAGTAGCGAAGCCGGGACAGGGGGTTTAGATACGCAGTATTTT. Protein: CASSEAGTGGLDTQYF.

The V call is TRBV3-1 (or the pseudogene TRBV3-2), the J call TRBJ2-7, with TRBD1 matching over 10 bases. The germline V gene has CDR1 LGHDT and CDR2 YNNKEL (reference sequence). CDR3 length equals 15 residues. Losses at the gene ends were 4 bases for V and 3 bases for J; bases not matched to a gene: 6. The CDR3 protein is CASSRRTGGIYEQYF. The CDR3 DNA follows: TGTGCCAGCAGCCGTCGGACAGGGGGGATCTACGAGCAGTACTTC.

The CDR3 bases are TGCGCCAGCAGCCCCTCGACAGTTTTGAACACTGAAGCTTTCTTT. The encoded protein is CASSPSTVLNTEAFF. The chain joins TRBV5-1 to TRBJ1-1; perhaps TRBD1 as D (5 bases). Trimming shortened V by 4 bases and J by 0 bases, and 13 bases separated the two germline ends. The CDR3 is 15 residues long. Germline values: CDR1 SGHRS, CDR2 YFSETQ.

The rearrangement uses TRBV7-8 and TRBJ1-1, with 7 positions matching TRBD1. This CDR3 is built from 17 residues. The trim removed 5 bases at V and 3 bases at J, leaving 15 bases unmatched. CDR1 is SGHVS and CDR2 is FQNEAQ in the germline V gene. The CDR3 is CASSARVTQGGDTEAFF. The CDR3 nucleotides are TGTGCCAGCAGCGCAAGGGTGACCCAGGGGGGGGACACTGAAGCTTTCTTT.